A selection of T cell receptor beta chains follows, all from one sample in a study of T cell clusters in autoimmune cytopenias. TCRdb derives one entry per CDR3 protein from the multiplex PCR reads, leaving out DNA. This repertoire includes roughly 6,300 distinct CDR3 sequences. The same sample was also studied in work on T cell repertoires in aging, cancer and after chemotherapy.

The sequencing sample was made of peripheral blood. These receptors came from a human donor in good health. Each CDR3 is given with its conserved first and last residue. Fields, in order: J gene, V gene, clone size, CDR3 protein. Not every row has a clone size; where given, it reads once, few, many or a size class.

J gene: TRBJ1-6; V gene: TRBV12-3/TRBV12-4; clone size: NA; CDR3 protein: CASSLGGTGNSPLHF
J gene: TRBJ2-5; V gene: TRBV30; clone size: NA; CDR3 protein: CAWGLVDETQYF
J gene: TRBJ1-3; V gene: TRBV6-5; clone size: medium-sized; CDR3 protein: CASSGTGSGNTIYF
J gene: TRBJ2-1; V gene: TRBV6-2/TRBV6-3; clone size: medium-sized; CDR3 protein: CASRADGNEQFF
J gene: TRBJ2-3; V gene: TRBV5-5; clone size: medium-sized; CDR3 protein: CASSLVQGFTDTQYF
J gene: TRBJ2-1; V gene: TRBV10-3; clone size: NA; CDR3 protein: CAINELSAAGELNEQFF
J gene: TRBJ2-2; V gene: TRBV12-3/TRBV12-4; clone size: NA; CDR3 protein: CASSFRRGNTGELFF
J gene: TRBJ2-7; V gene: TRBV19; clone size: medium-sized; CDR3 protein: CASSMDRGRGEQYF
J gene: TRBJ1-2; V gene: TRBV20-1; clone size: NA; CDR3 protein: CSARALQGGYGYTF
J gene: TRBJ2-2; V gene: TRBV6-1; clone size: medium-sized; CDR3 protein: CASSSPTGGTGELFF
J gene: TRBJ2-1; V gene: TRBV7-9; clone size: NA; CDR3 protein: CASSRPGLALGEQFF
J gene: TRBJ1-1; V gene: TRBV6-2/TRBV6-3; clone size: NA; CDR3 protein: CASSYSDRGHEAFF
J gene: TRBJ2-7; V gene: TRBV7-6; clone size: NA; CDR3 protein: CASSLAGVSYEQYF
J gene: TRBJ1-2; V gene: TRBV5-6; clone size: medium-sized; CDR3 protein: CASSLAEGGYTF
J gene: TRBJ2-3; V gene: TRBV6-4; clone size: NA; CDR3 protein: CASSDSSGGATDTQYF
J gene: TRBJ2-7; V gene: TRBV6-5; clone size: NA; CDR3 protein: CASGGTGAHYEQYF
J gene: TRBJ2-7; V gene: TRBV27; clone size: NA; CDR3 protein: CASNRGTSDYEQYF
J gene: TRBJ1-2; V gene: TRBV12-3/TRBV12-4; clone size: NA; CDR3 protein: CASSLRVSDEGYTF
J gene: TRBJ1-4; V gene: TRBV29-1; clone size: NA; CDR3 protein: CSVGTGGEEKLFF
J gene: TRBJ2-7; V gene: TRBV6-5; clone size: medium-sized; CDR3 protein: CASRPKGEDEQYF
J gene: TRBJ2-2; V gene: TRBV6-4; clone size: NA; CDR3 protein: CASGQVAGAGTGELFF
J gene: TRBJ2-2; V gene: TRBV6-1; clone size: medium-sized; CDR3 protein: CASSVGWSRITGELFF
J gene: TRBJ2-1; V gene: TRBV6-6; clone size: NA; CDR3 protein: CASSYMGLAGVYNEQFF
J gene: TRBJ2-1; V gene: TRBV30; clone size: medium-sized; CDR3 protein: CAWSVQGRNNEQFF
J gene: TRBJ1-5; V gene: TRBV6-1; clone size: NA; CDR3 protein: CASSEFSSNQPQHF
J gene: TRBJ2-2; V gene: TRBV24-1; clone size: medium-sized; CDR3 protein: CATSATGQDTGELFF